The entry that follows covers one T cell receptor beta chain sequence. Its antigen remains unknown. One entry per CDR3 protein, called by TCRdb with MiXCR from the 5' RACE reads. The sample contains around 200,000 distinct CDR3 sequences, around 26% of which appear only once. The source of the sample is a study of T-cell memory formation after mild COVID-19. On the study more broadly: TCR clustering was largely donor specific.

General study findings and limits: Balance between CD4 and CD8 was seen in clones contracting day 15 to 85, and a CD4+ lean was seen in later expanders. Most CD4+ clones that shrank were in CM and EM, while CD8+ ones turned up in EMRA. Proof of SARS-CoV-2 specificity was absent for the second-wave clones that crested on day 37.

V was shortened by 5 bases and J by 6 bases, with 11 bases between the two germline ends. CDR3 length: 13 residues. Germline CDR1 reads SGHVS; CDR2 reads FQNEAQ. The sample consisted of PBMCs or a T cell subset sorted from them (not recorded which). The clonotype originates from an adult woman who had mild COVID-19 (a few samples of this study predate the infection). Cell type and time point are not known. The gene calls are TRBV7-8 and TRBJ2-1, with D perhaps being TRBD1 or TRBD2 (5 bases each). CDR3 residues: CASSLGTSNEQFF. The CDR3 DNA sequence: TGTGCCAGCAGCCTAGGGACGTCCAATGAGCAGTTCTTC.